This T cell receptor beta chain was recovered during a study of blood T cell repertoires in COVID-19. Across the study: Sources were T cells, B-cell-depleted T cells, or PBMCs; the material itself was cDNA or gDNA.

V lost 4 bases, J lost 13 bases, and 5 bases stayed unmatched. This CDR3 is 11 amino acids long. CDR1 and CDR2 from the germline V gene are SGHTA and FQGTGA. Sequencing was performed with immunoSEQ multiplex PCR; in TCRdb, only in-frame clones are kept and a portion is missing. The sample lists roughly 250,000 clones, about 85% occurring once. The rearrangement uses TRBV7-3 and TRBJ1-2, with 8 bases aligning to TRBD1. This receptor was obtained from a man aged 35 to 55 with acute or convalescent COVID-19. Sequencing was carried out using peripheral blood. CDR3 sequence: CASSSTGELTF. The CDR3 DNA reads TGTGCCAGCAGCTCGACAGGGGAACTCACCTTC. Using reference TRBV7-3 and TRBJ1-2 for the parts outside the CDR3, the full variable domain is GAGVSQTPSNKVTEKGKYVELRCDPISGHTALYWYRQSLGQGPEFLIYFQGTGAADDSGLPNDRFFAVRPEGSVSTLKIQRTERGDSAVYLCASSSTGELTFGSGTRLTVV.